The 3 T cell receptor beta chains presented below share a single source sample, sequenced in a study of T cells in localized non-small cell lung cancer (dated by TCRdb to the early 2020s). The library was built by means of the immunoSEQ multiplex PCR assay. The immuneACCESS repertoire file appears here via TCRdb, limited to in-frame rearrangements. These files lack a portion of the clones; in checked studies, under half of the deficit traces to unresolved V genes, and the cause of the others is not known. This sample holds roughly 50,000 clones; around four fifths were observed only once. The ten largest account for 15% to 20% of the sample. This material consisted of peripheral blood, taken before any cancer treatment. These TCRs come from a female donor older than 55 with stage II squamous cell lung carcinoma.

V and J are TRBV7-2 and TRBJ2-6; TRBD1 aligns across 10 bases. Losses at the gene ends were 2 bases for V and 2 bases for J; bases not matched to a gene: 9. The germline V gene has CDR1 SGHTA and CDR2 FQGNSA. The CDR3 covers 19 residues. The CDR3 here is CASSLNRGDRGTGANVLTF. For the CDR3, the DNA is TGTGCCAGCAGCTTAAATCGAGGGGACAGGGGTACTGGGGCCAACGTCCTGACTTTC.

This rearrangement joins TRBV29-1 to TRBJ1-5; the D is unclear. Germline V gives CDR1 SQVTM, CDR2 ANQGSEA. The CDR3 contains 14 residues. V was shortened by 5 bases and J by 4 bases, with 15 bases between the two germline ends. CDR3 in amino acids: CSVSVTGGNQPQHF. CDR3 sequence (DNA): TGCAGCGTTTCCGTGACCGGAGGGAATCAGCCCCAGCATTTT.

This chain uses TRBV10-2 with TRBJ1-2; D unresolved. V was pared by 0 bases and J by 1 base, with 6 bases between. CDR3 size: 14 residues. Germline CDR1 reads WSHSY; CDR2 reads SAAADI. Here the CDR3 reads CASSESPVNYGYTF. In DNA form, the CDR3 reads TGCGCCAGCAGTGAGTCGCCGGTTAACTATGGCTACACCTTC.